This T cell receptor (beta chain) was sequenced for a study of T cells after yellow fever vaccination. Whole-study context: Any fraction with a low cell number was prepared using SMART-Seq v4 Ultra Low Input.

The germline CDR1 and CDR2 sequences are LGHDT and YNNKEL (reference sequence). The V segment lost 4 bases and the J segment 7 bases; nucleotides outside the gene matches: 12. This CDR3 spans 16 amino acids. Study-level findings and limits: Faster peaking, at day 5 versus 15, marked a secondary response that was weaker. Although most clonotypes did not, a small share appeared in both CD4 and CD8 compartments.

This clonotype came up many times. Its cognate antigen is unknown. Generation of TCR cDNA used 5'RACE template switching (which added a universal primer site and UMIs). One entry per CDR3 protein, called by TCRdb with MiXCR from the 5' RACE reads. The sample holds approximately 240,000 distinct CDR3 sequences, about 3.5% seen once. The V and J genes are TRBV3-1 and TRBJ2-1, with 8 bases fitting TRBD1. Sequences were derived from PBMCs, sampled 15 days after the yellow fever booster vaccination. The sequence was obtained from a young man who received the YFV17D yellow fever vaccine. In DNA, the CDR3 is TGTGCCAGCAGCCCCTCGACAGGGGTCGCCGGAAATGAGCAGTTCTTC. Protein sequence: CASSPSTGVAGNEQFF.